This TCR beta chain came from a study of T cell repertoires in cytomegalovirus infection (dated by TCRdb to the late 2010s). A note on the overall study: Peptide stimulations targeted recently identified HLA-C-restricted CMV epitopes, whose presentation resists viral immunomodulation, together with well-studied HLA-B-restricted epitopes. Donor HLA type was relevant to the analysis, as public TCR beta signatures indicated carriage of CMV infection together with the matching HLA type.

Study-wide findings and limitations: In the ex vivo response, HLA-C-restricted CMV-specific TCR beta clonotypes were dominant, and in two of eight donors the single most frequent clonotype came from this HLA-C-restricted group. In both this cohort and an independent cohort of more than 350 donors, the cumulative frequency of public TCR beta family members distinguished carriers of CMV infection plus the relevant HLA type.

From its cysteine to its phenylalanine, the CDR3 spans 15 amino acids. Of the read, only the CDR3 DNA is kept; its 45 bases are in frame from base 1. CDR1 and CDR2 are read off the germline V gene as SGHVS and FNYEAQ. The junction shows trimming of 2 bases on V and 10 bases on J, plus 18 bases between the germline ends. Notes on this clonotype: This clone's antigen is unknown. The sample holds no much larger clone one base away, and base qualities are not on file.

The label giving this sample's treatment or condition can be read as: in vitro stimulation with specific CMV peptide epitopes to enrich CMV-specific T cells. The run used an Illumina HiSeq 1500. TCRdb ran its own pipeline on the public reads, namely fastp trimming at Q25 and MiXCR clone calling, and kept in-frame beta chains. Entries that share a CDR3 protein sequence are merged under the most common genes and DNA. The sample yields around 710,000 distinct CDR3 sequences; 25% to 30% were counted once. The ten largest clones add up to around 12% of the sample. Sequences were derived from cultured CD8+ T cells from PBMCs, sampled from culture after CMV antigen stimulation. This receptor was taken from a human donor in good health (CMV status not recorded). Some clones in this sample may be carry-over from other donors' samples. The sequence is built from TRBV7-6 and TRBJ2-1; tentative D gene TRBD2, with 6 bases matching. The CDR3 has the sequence CASSLRRLDVPEQFF. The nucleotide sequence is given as TGTGCCAGCAGCTTAAGACGACTAGACGTCCCGGAGCAGTTCTTC. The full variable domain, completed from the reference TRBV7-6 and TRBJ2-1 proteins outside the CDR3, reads GAGVSQSPRYKVTKRGQDVALRCDPISGHVSLYWYRQALGQGPEFLTYFNYEAQQDKSGLPNDRFSAERPEGSISTLTIQRTEQRDSAMYRCASSLRRLDVPEQFFGPGTRLTVL.